The 13 T cell receptor beta chains given below trace back to one sample, sequenced in a study of T-cell memory formation after mild COVID-19. TCRdb redid the calling of the 5' RACE reads with MiXCR, one entry per CDR3 protein. The sample lists around 340,000 distinct CDR3 sequences; 10% to 15% were seen once. The sample comprised PBMCs or a T cell subset sorted from them (not recorded which). The receptors were sampled from a man aged 18-30 years who had mild COVID-19 (a few samples of this study predate the infection). Cell type and time point are not known.

This clonotype came up many times. This CDR3 is CASSQNPGTGGDEPQHF. CDR3 coding DNA: TGTGCCAGCAGCCAGAACCCCGGGACAGGGGGAGACGAGCCCCAGCATTTT. The rearrangement joins TRBV4-2 to TRBJ1-5; 11 positions agree with TRBD1. This CDR3 spans 17 amino acids. With 3 bases clipped from V and 8 bases from J, the junction kept 12 bases outside the gene matches. Per the germline V gene, CDR1 is LGHNA and CDR2 is YNFKEQ.

Ten or more counts support this clonotype. The chain combines TRBV7-9 with TRBJ1-5; D is undetermined. This CDR3 spans 13 amino acids. Trimming removed 6 bases from V and 5 bases from J, with 11 bases in between. Germline V gene data show CDR1 as SEHNR and CDR2 as FQNEAQ (reference sequence). CDR3 sequence reads: CASSSGLDQPQHF. The CDR3 DNA sequence: TGTGCCAGCAGTTCCGGACTGGATCAGCCCCAGCATTTT.

The rearrangement joins TRBV7-2 to TRBJ2-2; a possible D gene is TRBD2 (6 bases). The CDR3 totals 14 residues. V lost 0 bases and J 6 bases, leaving 8 bases between the germline ends. Germline-derived CDR1 and CDR2 are SGHTA and FQGNSA. For the CDR3, the DNA is TGTGCCAGCAGCTTAGCGGGCGGGGCCGGGGAGCTGTTTTTT. Its protein is CASSLAGGAGELFF.

This clonotype was seen only a few times. The chain is built from TRBV9 and TRBJ2-5, with 10 bases that match TRBD2. This CDR3 comprises 16 residues. V trimming: 0 bases; J trimming: 5 bases; junction bases outside the gene matches: 7. The germline CDR1 and CDR2 sequences are SGDLS and YYNGEE. The CDR3 DNA follows: TGTGCCAGCAGCGTAGGGGCTAGCGGGGGCTTTGAGACCCAGTACTTC. This translates into CASSVGASGGFETQYF.

Only a few counts were recorded for this clonotype. The chain couples TRBV4-2 to TRBJ1-1; the D is unclear. There are 17 residues in the CDR3. Germline lookup yields CDR1 LGHNA and CDR2 YNFKEQ. V lost 4 bases to trimming and J lost 4 bases, with 22 bases between them. The chain's CDR3 is CASSPGLRGRVGTEAFF. The CDR3 DNA reads as TGTGCCAGCAGCCCCGGACTCCGAGGAAGGGTAGGCACTGAAGCTTTCTTT.

This clonotype was seen ten or more times. V and J are TRBV11-2 and TRBJ2-3, with D possibly being TRBD1 or TRBD2 (6 bases each). Per the germline V gene, CDR1 is SGHAT and CDR2 is FQNNGV. Trimming took 5 bases from V and 2 from J, leaving 11 bases between them. The CDR3 loop spans 14 amino acids. CDR3 in DNA: TGTGCCAGCAGCCTCCGGGGGCCCACAGATACGCAGTATTTT. The encoded protein is CASSLRGPTDTQYF.

This clonotype was detected a few times. The chain is built from TRBV5-1 and TRBJ1-6; D ambiguous. V was cut by 0 bases and J by 0 bases, with 7 bases left in between. The CDR3 is 16 amino acids. Germline values: CDR1 SGHRS, CDR2 YFSETQ. The CDR3 region has the DNA TGCGCCAGCAGCTTGGCCGAAAGCTCCTATAATTCACCCCTCCACTTT. Protein product: CASSLAESSYNSPLHF.

In its sample, this clonotype was seen many times. The chain combines TRBV7-2 with TRBJ2-7, with D possibly matching TRBD1 (6 bases). This CDR3 is 13 amino acids long. Per the germline V gene, CDR1 is SGHTA and CDR2 is FQGNSA. Trimming pared 5 bases from V and 3 bases from J, leaving 11 bases between. The CDR3 DNA is TGTGCCAGCAGCCTCCGGGACAACTACGAGCAGTACGTC. Protein product: CASSLRDNYEQYV.

This clonotype has only a few counts. The chain employs TRBV7-2 and TRBJ1-6, with a weak D call TRBD1 (5 bases). V dropped 5 bases and J dropped 6 bases, with 17 bases sitting between them. The germline gives CDR1 SGHTA, CDR2 FQGNSA. The length of the CDR3 is 16 residues. The CDR3 is CASSPDGIGANSPLHF. In DNA form, the CDR3 reads TGTGCCAGCAGCCCCGATGGTATAGGGGCTAATTCACCCCTCCACTTT. The full variable domain, in which reference TRBV7-2 and TRBJ1-6 provide the parts outside the CDR3, is GAGVSQSPSNKVTEKGKDVELRCDPISGHTALYWYRQSLGQGLEFLIYFQGNSAPDKSGLPSDRFSAERTGGSVSTLTIQRTQQEDSAVYLCASSPDGIGANSPLHFGNGTRLTVT.

The chain links TRBV28 to TRBJ1-4, with unresolved D. This CDR3 has 15 amino acids. The V end lost 4 bases, the J end lost 8 bases, and 17 bases lay between the germline ends. The germline V gene has CDR1 MDHEN and CDR2 SYDVKM. In nucleotides, the CDR3 is TGTGCCAGCAGTTCCGCTGGGCATGAGTCAGAAAAACTGTTTTTT. As protein: CASSSAGHESEKLFF.

This clonotype has just a few counts. V is TRBV5-1 and J is TRBJ2-7; a possible D gene is TRBD1 (5 bases). This CDR3 contains 13 residues. The ends were cut back, 0 bases at V and 7 bases at J, with 11 bases in the middle. CDR1 is SGHRS and CDR2 is YFSETQ in the germline V gene. The CDR3 reads CASSLAGSKEQYF. The CDR3 nucleotides are TGCGCCAGCAGCTTGGCAGGGTCTAAGGAGCAGTACTTC.

This rearrangement joins TRBV18 to TRBJ2-1; D is unresolved. The germline V gene has CDR1 KGHSH and CDR2 LQKENI. The CDR3 runs to 16 residues. V dropped 6 bases and J dropped 4 bases, with 19 bases sitting between them. CDR3 bases: TGTGCCAGCTCTCCCGTCTCGAGCCAGAATTACAATGAGCAGTTCTTC. It codes for CASSPVSSQNYNEQFF. The whole variable domain, remainder taken from reference TRBV18 and TRBJ2-1, is NAGVMQNPRHLVRRRGQEARLRCSPMKGHSHVYWYRQLPEEGLKFMVYLQKENIIDESGMPKERFSAEFPKEGPSILRIQQVVRGDSAAYFCASSPVSSQNYNEQFFGPGTRLTVL.

This clonotype occurred a few times. V gene TRBV11-1 combines with J gene TRBJ2-1; D is possibly TRBD1 (5 bases). Trimming removed 5 bases from V and 4 bases from J, with 12 bases in between. The CDR3 has 14 residues. The germline V gene has CDR1 SGHAT and CDR2 FQDESV (reference sequence). The DNA for the CDR3 is TGTGCCAGCAGCGGCAGGGCGTATTACAATGAGCAGTTCTTC. It encodes CASSGRAYYNEQFF.